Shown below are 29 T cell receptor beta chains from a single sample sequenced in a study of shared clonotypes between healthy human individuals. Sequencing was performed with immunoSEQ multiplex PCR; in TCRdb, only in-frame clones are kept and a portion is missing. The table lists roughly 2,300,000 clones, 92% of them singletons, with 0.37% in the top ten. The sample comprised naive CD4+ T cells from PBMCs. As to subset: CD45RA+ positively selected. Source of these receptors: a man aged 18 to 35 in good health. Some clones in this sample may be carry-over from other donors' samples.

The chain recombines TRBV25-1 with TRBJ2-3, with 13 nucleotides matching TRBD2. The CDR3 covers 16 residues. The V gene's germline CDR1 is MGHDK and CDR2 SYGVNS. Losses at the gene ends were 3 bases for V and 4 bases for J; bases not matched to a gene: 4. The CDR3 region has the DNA TGTGCCAGCAGTGAGACTAGCGGGAGGAGGGCAGATACGCAGTATTTT. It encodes CASSETSGRRADTQYF.

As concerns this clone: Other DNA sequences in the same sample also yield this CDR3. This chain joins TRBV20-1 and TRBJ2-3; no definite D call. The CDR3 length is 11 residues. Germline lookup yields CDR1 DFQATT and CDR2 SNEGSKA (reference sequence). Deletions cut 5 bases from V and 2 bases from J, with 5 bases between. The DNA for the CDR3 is TGCAGTGCTTTAGACACAGATACGCAGTATTTT. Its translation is CSALDTDTQYF.

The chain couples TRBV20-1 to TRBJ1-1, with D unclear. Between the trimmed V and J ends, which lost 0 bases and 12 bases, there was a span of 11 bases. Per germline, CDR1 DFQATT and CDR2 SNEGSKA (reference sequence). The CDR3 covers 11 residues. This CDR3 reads CSARDQTMSFF. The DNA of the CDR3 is TGCAGTGCTAGAGATCAGACTATGTCTTTCTTT.

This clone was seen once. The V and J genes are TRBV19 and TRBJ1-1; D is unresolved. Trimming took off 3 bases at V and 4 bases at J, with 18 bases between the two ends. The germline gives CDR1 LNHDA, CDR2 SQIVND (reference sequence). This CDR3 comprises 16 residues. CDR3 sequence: CASSIQRGTRSTEAFF. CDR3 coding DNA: TGTGCCAGTAGTATTCAGAGAGGAACCCGGAGCACTGAAGCTTTCTTT.

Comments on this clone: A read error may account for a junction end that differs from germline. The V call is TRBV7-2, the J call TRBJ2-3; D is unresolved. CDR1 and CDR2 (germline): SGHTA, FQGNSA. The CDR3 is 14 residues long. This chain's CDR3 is CASCLAAYTDTQYF. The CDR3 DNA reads TGTGCCAGCTGCTTGGCGGCATACACAGATACGCAGTATTTT.

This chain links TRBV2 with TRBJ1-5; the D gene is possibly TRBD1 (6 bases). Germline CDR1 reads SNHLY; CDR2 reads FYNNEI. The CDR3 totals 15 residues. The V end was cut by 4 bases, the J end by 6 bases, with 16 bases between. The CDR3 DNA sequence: TGTGCCAGCAGTGCTACAGGGTCTTGGGCTCAGCCCCAGCATTTT. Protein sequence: CASSATGSWAQPQHF.

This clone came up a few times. This CDR3 reads CASTGDGYNEQFF. CDR3 coding DNA: TGTGCCAGCACCGGGGACGGGTACAATGAGCAGTTCTTC. The rearrangement links TRBV28 to TRBJ2-1; the D call may be TRBD1 or TRBD2 (5 bases each). V was trimmed by 7 bases and J by 4 bases, leaving 11 bases between them. The germline V gene encodes CDR1 MDHEN and CDR2 SYDVKM. CDR3 length equals 13 residues.

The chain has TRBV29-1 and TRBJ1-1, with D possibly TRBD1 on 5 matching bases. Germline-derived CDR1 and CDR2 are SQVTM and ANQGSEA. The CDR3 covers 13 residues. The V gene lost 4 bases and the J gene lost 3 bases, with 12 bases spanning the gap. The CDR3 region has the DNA TGCAGCGTTGTTAGGGGAGACGACACTGAAGCTTTCTTT. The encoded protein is CSVVRGDDTEAFF.

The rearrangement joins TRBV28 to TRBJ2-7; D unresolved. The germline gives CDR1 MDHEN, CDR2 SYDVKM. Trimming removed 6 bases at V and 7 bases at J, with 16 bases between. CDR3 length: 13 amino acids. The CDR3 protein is CASSMVSPVEQYF. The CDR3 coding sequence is TGTGCCAGCAGCATGGTATCGCCAGTTGAGCAGTACTTC.

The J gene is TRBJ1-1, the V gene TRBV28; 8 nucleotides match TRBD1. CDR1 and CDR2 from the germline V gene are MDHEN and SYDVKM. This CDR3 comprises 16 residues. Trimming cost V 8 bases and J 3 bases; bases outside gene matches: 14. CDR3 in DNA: TGTGCCAGCGCGACAGGGGCCGTTAATTTTCACACTGAAGCTTTCTTT. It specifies CASATGAVNFHTEAFF.

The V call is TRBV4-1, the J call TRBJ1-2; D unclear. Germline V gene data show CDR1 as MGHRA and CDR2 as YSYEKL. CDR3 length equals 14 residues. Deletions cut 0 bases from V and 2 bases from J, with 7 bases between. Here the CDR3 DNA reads TGCGCCAGCAGCCAAGAGGAGGTGAACTATGGCTACACCTTC. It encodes CASSQEEVNYGYTF.

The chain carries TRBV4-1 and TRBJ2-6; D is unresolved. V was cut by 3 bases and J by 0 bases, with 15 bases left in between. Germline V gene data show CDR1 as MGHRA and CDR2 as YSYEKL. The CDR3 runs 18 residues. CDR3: CASSHPERQASGANVLTF. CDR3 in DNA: TGCGCCAGCAGCCACCCAGAGAGGCAGGCCTCTGGGGCCAACGTCCTGACTTTC.

The DNA for the CDR3 is TGTGCCAGCAGCGTTAGCGCGAGCTCCTACGAGCAGTACTTC. Translation: CASSVSASSYEQYF. The rearrangement links TRBV9 to TRBJ2-7; a possible D gene is TRBD2 (5 bases). The CDR3 loop spans 14 amino acids. Trimming took off 2 bases at V and 0 bases at J, with 9 bases between the two ends. Germline loops: CDR1 SGDLS, CDR2 YYNGEE. The variable domain in full, with the rest retrieved from reference TRBV9 and TRBJ2-7, is DSGVTQTPKHLITATGQRVTLRCSPRSGDLSVYWYQQSLDQGLQFLIQYYNGEERAKGNILERFSAQQFPDLHSELNLSSLELGDSALYFCASSVSASSYEQYFGPGTRLTVT.

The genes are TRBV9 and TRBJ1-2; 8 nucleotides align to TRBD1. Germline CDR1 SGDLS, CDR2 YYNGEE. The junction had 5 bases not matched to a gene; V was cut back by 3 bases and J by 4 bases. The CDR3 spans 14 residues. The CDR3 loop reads CASSAGQGSYGYTF. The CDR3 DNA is TGTGCCAGCAGCGCCGGACAGGGATCCTATGGCTACACCTTC. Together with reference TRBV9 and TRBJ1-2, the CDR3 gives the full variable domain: DSGVTQTPKHLITATGQRVTLRCSPRSGDLSVYWYQQSLDQGLQFLIQYYNGEERAKGNILERFSAQQFPDLHSELNLSSLELGDSALYFCASSAGQGSYGYTFGSGTRLTVV.

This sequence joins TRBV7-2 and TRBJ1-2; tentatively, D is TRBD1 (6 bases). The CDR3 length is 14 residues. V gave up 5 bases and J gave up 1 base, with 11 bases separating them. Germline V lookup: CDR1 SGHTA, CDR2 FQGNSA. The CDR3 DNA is TGTGCCAGCAGCCCAGGACAGAGTAACTATGGCTACACCTTC. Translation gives CASSPGQSNYGYTF.

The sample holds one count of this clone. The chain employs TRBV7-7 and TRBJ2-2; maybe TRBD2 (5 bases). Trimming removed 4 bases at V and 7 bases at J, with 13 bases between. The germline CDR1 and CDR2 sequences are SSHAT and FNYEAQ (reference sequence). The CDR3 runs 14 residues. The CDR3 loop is CASSSDPGGGELFF. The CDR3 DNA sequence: TGTGCCAGCAGCTCGGATCCCGGAGGCGGGGAGCTGTTTTTT.

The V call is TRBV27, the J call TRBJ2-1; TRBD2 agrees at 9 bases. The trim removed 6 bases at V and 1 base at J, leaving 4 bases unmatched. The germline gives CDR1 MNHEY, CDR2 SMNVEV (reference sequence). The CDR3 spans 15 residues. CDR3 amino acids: CASRGLAGSYNEQFF. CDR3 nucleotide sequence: TGTGCCAGCAGGGGACTAGCAGGGTCCTACAATGAGCAGTTCTTC.

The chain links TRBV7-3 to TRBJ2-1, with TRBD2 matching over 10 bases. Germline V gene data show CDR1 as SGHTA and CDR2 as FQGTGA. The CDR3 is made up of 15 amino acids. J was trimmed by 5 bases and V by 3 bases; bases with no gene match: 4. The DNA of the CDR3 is TGTGCCAGCAGCTTTCAAGCGGGAGGGAACAATGAGCAGTTCTTC. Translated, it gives CASSFQAGGNNEQFF.

CDR3 in DNA: TGTGCCAGCAGCTTAGAATGGGGGAGCTACAATGAGCAGTTCTTC. Its translation is CASSLEWGSYNEQFF. J is TRBJ2-1 and V is TRBV7-2; D assignment may be TRBD1 or TRBD2 (5 bases each). CDR1 SGHTA and CDR2 FQGNSA come from the germline V gene. This CDR3 spans 15 amino acids. Trimming removed 1 base at V and 3 bases at J, with 10 bases between. The variable domain in full, with the rest retrieved from reference TRBV7-2 and TRBJ2-1, is GAGVSQSPSNKVTEKGKDVELRCDPISGHTALYWYRQSLGQGLEFLIYFQGNSAPDKSGLPSDRFSAERTGGSVSTLTIQRTQQEDSAVYLCASSLEWGSYNEQFFGPGTRLTVL.

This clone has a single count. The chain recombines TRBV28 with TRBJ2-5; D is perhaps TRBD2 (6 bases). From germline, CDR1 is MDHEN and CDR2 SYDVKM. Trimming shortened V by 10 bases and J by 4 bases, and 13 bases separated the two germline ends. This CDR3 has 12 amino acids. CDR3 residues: CAIDRAGETQYF. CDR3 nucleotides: TGTGCCATCGATAGAGCGGGAGAGACCCAGTACTTC.

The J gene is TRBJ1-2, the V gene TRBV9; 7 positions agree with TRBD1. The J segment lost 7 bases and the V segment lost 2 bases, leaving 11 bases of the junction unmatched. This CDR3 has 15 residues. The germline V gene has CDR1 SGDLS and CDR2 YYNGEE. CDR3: CASSVYPTGRIGYTF. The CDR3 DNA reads TGTGCCAGCAGCGTCTACCCGACAGGGCGGATTGGCTACACCTTC. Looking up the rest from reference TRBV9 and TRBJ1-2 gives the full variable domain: DSGVTQTPKHLITATGQRVTLRCSPRSGDLSVYWYQQSLDQGLQFLIQYYNGEERAKGNILERFSAQQFPDLHSELNLSSLELGDSALYFCASSVYPTGRIGYTFGSGTRLTVV.

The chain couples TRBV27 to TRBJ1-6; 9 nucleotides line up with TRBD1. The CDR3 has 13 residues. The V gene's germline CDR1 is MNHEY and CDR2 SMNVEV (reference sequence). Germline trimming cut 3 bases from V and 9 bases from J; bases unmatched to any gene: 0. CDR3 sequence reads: CASSLTGGSPLHF. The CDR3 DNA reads TGTGCCAGCAGTTTGACAGGGGGTTCACCCCTCCACTTT.

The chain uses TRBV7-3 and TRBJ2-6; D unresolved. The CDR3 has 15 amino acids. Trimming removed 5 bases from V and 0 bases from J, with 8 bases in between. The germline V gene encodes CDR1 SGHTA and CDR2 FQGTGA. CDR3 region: CASSNPSSGANVLTF. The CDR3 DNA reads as TGTGCCAGCAGCAACCCTAGCTCTGGGGCCAACGTCCTGACTTTC.

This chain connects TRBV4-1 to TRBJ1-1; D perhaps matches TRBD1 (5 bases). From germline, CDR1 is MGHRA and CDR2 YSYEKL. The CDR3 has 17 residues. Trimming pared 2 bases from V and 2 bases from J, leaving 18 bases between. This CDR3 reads CASSQRTVQEGNTEAFF. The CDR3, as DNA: TGCGCCAGCAGCCAAAGAACGGTACAGGAGGGTAACACTGAAGCTTTCTTT.

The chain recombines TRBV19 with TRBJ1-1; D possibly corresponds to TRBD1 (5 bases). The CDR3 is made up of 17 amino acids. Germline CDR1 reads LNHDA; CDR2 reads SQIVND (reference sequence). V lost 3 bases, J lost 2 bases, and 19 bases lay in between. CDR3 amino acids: CASSIFRGFELNTEAFF. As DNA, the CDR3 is TGTGCCAGTAGTATTTTTAGGGGATTTGAATTAAACACTGAAGCTTTCTTT. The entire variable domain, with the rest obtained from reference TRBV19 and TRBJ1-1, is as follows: DGGITQSPKYLFRKEGQNVTLSCEQNLNHDAMYWYRQDPGQGLRLIYYSQIVNDFQKGDIAEGYSVSREKKESFPLTVTSAQKNPTAFYLCASSIFRGFELNTEAFFGQGTRLTVV.

The CDR3 sequence: CASTIGTDYEQYF. In nucleotides, the CDR3 is TGTGCCAGCACTATAGGGACAGACTACGAGCAGTACTTC. The chain recombines TRBV28 with TRBJ2-7; 7 nucleotides match TRBD1. The CDR3 is 13 amino acids. V dropped 7 bases and J dropped 3; count of bases not matched to a gene: 6. From germline, CDR1 is MDHEN and CDR2 SYDVKM.

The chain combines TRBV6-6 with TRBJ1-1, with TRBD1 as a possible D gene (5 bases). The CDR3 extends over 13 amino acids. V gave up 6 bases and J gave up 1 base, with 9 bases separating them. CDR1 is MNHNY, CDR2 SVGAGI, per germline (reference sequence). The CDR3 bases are TGTGCCAGCAGACAGGTACAGAACACTGAAGCTTTCTTT. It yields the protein CASRQVQNTEAFF.

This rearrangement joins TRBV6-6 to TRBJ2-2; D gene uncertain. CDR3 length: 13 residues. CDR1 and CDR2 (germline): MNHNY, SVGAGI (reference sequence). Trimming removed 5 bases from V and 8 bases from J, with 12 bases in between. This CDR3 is CASSHPPAGELFF. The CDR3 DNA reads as TGTGCCAGCAGTCACCCGCCCGCAGGGGAGCTGTTTTTT.

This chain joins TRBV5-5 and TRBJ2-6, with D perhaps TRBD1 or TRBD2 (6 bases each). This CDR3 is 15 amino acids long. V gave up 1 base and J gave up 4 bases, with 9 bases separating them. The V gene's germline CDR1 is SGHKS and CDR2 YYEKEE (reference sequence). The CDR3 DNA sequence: TGTGCCAGCAGCTTGTGGGGGGCCGGGGCCAACGTCCTGACTTTC. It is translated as CASSLWGAGANVLTF.